This entry is about one T cell receptor (beta chain). No cognate antigen has been identified for it. No quality values exist for individual bases; no much larger clone is one base distant. The record originates from a study of T cells in placental villitis. Context from the whole study: The study compared placental TCR-beta repertoires across villitis of unknown etiology, gestational-age-matched unaffected controls, and infectious villitis to test an allograft-versus-infection hypothesis. General conclusions and limits of the study: CMV-specific clone frequencies were higher in infectious CMV cases than in villitis of unknown etiology (approximately 0.011 vs 0.001), and the villitis of unknown etiology frequencies did not differ from those of controls. Because the paraffin blocks included small amounts of decidua, some of the captured T cells, particularly in controls, may have been decidual rather than villous infiltrates. Sequencing bulk tissue could not tell helper, regulatory or cytotoxic T cells apart, could not separate maternal from fetal T cells, and left out gamma-delta receptors.

TCR-beta CDR3 regions were amplified from genomic DNA with the immunoSEQ v4 bias-controlled multiplex PCR assay, run blinded to group allocation. To estimate the quantities of nucleated cells and T cells in each sample, reference gene primers were added alongside the TCR-beta primers. Sequencing of the libraries was performed on an Illumina MiSeq with a 100-cycle paired-end protocol. Processing in the source paper ran as follows. Diversity and richness were calculated in immunoSEQ Analyzer software, with richness determined by iChao1 and clonality derived from Pielou evenness and Shannon diversity (0-1, with higher values meaning less diverse). Using confidence 3 and substitution 2, CDR3 amino acid sequences together with their V/J genes were queried against VDJdb for CMV, EBV and influenza A specificities. The Morisita-Horn index was used to assess how much TCR-beta amino acid clonotypes overlapped between the villitis of unknown etiology, infectious villitis and control repertoires. TCRdb's version of the immuneACCESS table is confined to in-frame rearrangements and falls short of the full clone set. An unresolved V gene accounts for under half of the shortfall where checked; the remainder is of unknown origin. The DNA gave D and trimming, while V, J and clone size come from that table. Recorded for this sample are some 6,100 clones; over 75% of them occurred a single time. Over 7% of the sample comes from the top ten.

From the cysteine through the phenylalanine, the CDR3 covers 10 amino acids. The sequence is cut down to CDR3 DNA, 30 bases in frame from base 1. For CDR1 and CDR2, the germline V gene lists SNHLY and FYNNEI. V is cut by 3 bases and J by 10 bases, and the space between the germline ends is 6 bases. Five infectious villitis placentae, four with confirmed cytomegalovirus and one with Toxoplasma gondii, were included and were not matched to other groups. In the infectious villitis group, the mothers were found to be younger and to have smaller fetuses, and preterm delivery or intrauterine demise was recorded in two cases. Placentae were collected after delivery and underwent gross and histological evaluation before archival tissue selection. Five 10-micron scrolls were cut from each FFPE block, and DNA was isolated using the AllPrep DNA/RNA FFPE Tissue kit. DNA concentration and purity were checked by NanoDrop, and RNA quality was assessed on a Bioanalyzer.

The sequenced sample was placental tissue containing maternal and fetal cells. In this chain, TRBV2 is recombined with TRBJ2-5, with the D gene too uncertain to name. This TCR was sampled from a human patient with infectious villitis; the placental T cells may come from both mother and fetus. The nucleotides are TGTGCCAGCAGTGATGGGGACCAGTACTTC. This yields the protein CASSDGDQYF.